The 20 T cell receptor beta chains given below trace back to one sample, sequenced in a study of T cells in Graves' hyperthyroidism and ophthalmopathy. Amplification targeted TCR beta CDR3 regions from RNA transcripts. TCR CDR3 underwent first-round RT-PCR with the HTBI primer set. One entry per CDR3 protein, called by TCRdb with MiXCR from the multiplex PCR reads. The sample consists of some 510,000 distinct CDR3 sequences, approximately 44% of them appearing once. Input material: peripheral blood or thyroid tissue (not recorded which). The receptors originated from a woman between 18 and 29 years old with Graves' hyperthyroidism.

Many counts were recorded for this clonotype. The V and J genes are TRBV2 and TRBJ2-5; the D is unclear. Trimming stripped 2 bases from V and 1 base from J, with 8 bases between. From germline, CDR1 is SNHLY and CDR2 FYNNEI. The CDR3 length is 14 residues. The CDR3 sequence: CASSEWKSQETQYF. The CDR3 nucleotides read TGTGCCAGCAGTGAATGGAAAAGCCAAGAGACCCAGTACTTC.

This clonotype was seen ten or more times. CDR3 sequence (DNA): TGTGCCAGCAGCCGGACAGACTATAATTCACCCCTCCACTTT. Its translation is CASSRTDYNSPLHF. V and J are TRBV7-9 and TRBJ1-6; D might be TRBD1 (6 bases). From germline, CDR1 is SEHNR and CDR2 FQNEAQ (reference sequence). V lost 5 bases and J 3 bases, leaving 8 bases between the germline ends. The CDR3 loop spans 14 amino acids.

This clonotype was recorded at least ten times. Here the CDR3 reads CAISDPNRGTEAFF. The CDR3 coding sequence is TGTGCCATCAGTGACCCGAACAGGGGGACTGAAGCTTTCTTT. The chain has TRBV10-3 and TRBJ1-1; 8 positions match TRBD1. This CDR3 is built from 14 residues. CDR1 is ENHRY, CDR2 SYGVKD, per germline. With 3 bases clipped from V and 5 bases from J, the junction kept 5 bases outside the gene matches.

This chain uses TRBV2 with TRBJ2-5; weak D call: TRBD2 (6 bases). Per germline, CDR1 SNHLY and CDR2 FYNNEI. This CDR3 is 14 amino acids long. Trimming shortened V by 6 bases and J by 2 bases, and 13 bases separated the two germline ends. The DNA for the CDR3 is TGTGCCAGCAGAAGGGACTTCCCACAAGAGACCCAGTACTTC. Its protein is CASRRDFPQETQYF.

About this clonotype itself: Possible read error: a much larger clone is one base away. The CDR3 DNA follows: TGTGCCACCAGTGCCGGGACCTTCGATGGCTACACCTTC. This sequence encodes CATSAGTFDGYTF. The V call is TRBV24-1, the J call TRBJ1-2, with a possible D match to TRBD1 (5 bases). Deletions cut 5 bases from V and 6 bases from J, with 12 bases between. Germline CDR1 reads KGHDR; CDR2 reads SFDVKD. The CDR3 extends over 13 amino acids.

This chain links TRBV20-1 with TRBJ2-2; 9 bases align to TRBD1. The CDR3 has 15 amino acids. After removal of 4 bases from V and 3 bases from J, the junction contained 6 bases not matched to a gene. The germline V gene has CDR1 DFQATT and CDR2 SNEGSKA (reference sequence). CDR3 nucleotides: TGCAGTGCTATCGCATGGGACAGGGACACCGGGGAGCTGTTTTTT. Its protein is CSAIAWDRDTGELFF.

As regards this clonotype: At one end, the junction sequence differs from germline, possibly due to a read error. The chain links TRBV7-9 to TRBJ2-5; D possibly matches TRBD1 or TRBD2 (5 bases each). CDR3 length: 13 amino acids. Germline V gene data show CDR1 as SEHNR and CDR2 as FQNEAQ (reference sequence). The CDR3 DNA reads as TGTGCCGGCAGCCCCGATTGGGGGGAGACCCAGTACTTC. Translated: CAGSPDWGETQYF.

As for this clonotype: A read error is possible here, since a much larger clone lies one base away. CDR3 sequence (DNA): TGTGCCAGCAGCTCCAGCGGCCCCCAAGAGACCCAGTGCTTC. Translation gives CASSSSGPQETQCF. The rearrangement links TRBV7-2 to TRBJ2-5; D might be TRBD2 (5 bases). Germline V CDR1 and CDR2: SGHTA, FQGNSA. The CDR3 spans 14 residues. Filled out from reference TRBV7-2 and TRBJ2-5, the complete variable domain reads GAGVSQSPSNKVTEKGKDVELRCDPISGHTALYWYRQSLGQGLEFLIYFQGNSAPDKSGLPSDRFSAERTGGSVSTLTIQRTQQEDSAVYLCASSSSGPQETQCFGPGTRLLVL.

This clonotype appeared a single time. The chain joins TRBV5-1 to TRBJ1-1; the D gene is possibly TRBD1 (5 bases). The V gene's germline CDR1 is SGHRS and CDR2 YFSETQ. The germline V and J ends were trimmed by 3 bases and 8 bases, with 5 bases remaining between them. The CDR3 is 10 amino acids. This CDR3 is CASSWGEAFF. The CDR3 region has the DNA TGCGCCAGCAGCTGGGGGGAAGCTTTCTTT.

The chain uses TRBV5-4 and TRBJ1-2; 7 nucleotides match TRBD1. The CDR3 extends over 13 amino acids. Germline V gene lookup returns CDR1 SGHNT and CDR2 YYREEE (reference sequence). The V segment lost 3 bases and the J segment 3 bases; nucleotides outside the gene matches: 2. The CDR3 bases are TGTGCCAGCAGCTCTACAGGGGACTATGGCTACACCTTC. As protein: CASSSTGDYGYTF. Filled out from reference TRBV5-4 and TRBJ1-2, the complete variable domain reads ETGVTQSPTHLIKTRGQQVTLRCSSQSGHNTVSWYQQALGQGPQFIFQYYREEENGRGNFPPRFSGLQFPNYSSELNVNALELDDSALYLCASSSTGDYGYTFGSGTRLTVV.

J is TRBJ1-2 and V is TRBV24-1; no definite D call. The CDR3 sequence is 14 residues long. Germline lookup yields CDR1 KGHDR and CDR2 SFDVKD. V was cut by 5 bases and J by 6 bases, with 15 bases left in between. The CDR3 DNA reads TGTGCCACCAGTGCAGCGGGATCTGCGAATGGCTACACCTTC. Its protein product is CATSAAGSANGYTF.

A word on this clonotype: A single base separates this from a much larger clone, so it may be a read error. This chain connects TRBV7-9 to TRBJ1-1, with no clear D. CDR1 and CDR2 (germline): SEHNR, FQNEAQ (reference sequence). The CDR3 length is 14 residues. Trimming removed 7 bases at V and 4 bases at J, with 16 bases between. In nucleotides, the CDR3 is TGTGCCAGCACCCTCGGGTCCCGAAGCACTGAAGCTTTCTTT. It codes for CASTLGSRSTEAFF.

The gene calls are TRBV2 and TRBJ1-6; D is ambiguous. The CDR3 has 13 residues. Deletions cut 1 base from V and 10 bases from J, with 8 bases between. Looked up from germline, CDR1 is SNHLY and CDR2 is FYNNEI. CDR3 sequence reads: CASSEEGYSPLHF. The CDR3 region has the DNA TGTGCCAGCAGTGAAGAGGGTTACTCACCCCTCCACTTT.

This chain links TRBV24-1 with TRBJ1-1, with D possibly matching TRBD1 (5 bases). V was trimmed by 0 bases and J by 3 bases, leaving 16 bases between them. Germline-derived CDR1 and CDR2 are KGHDR and SFDVKD. The length of the CDR3 is 17 residues. The CDR3 coding sequence is TGTGCCACCAGTGATTTGAGGGATCGGGGGGAGGACACTGAAGCTTTCTTT. Its protein product is CATSDLRDRGEDTEAFF.

Details on this clonotype: Lacking the conserved final phenylalanine or tryptophan, this CDR3 likely reflects a read error. The chain links TRBV7-9 to TRBJ2-7; D is unclear. V lost 5 bases, J lost 2 bases, and 10 bases lay in between. Germline CDR1 SEHNR, CDR2 FQNEAQ (reference sequence). The CDR3 covers 13 residues. CDR3 loop: CASSPQPTYEQYL. The DNA for the CDR3 is TGTGCCAGCAGCCCCCAGCCTACCTACGAGCAGTACCTC.

In its sample, this clonotype was seen many times. The CDR3, as DNA: TGTGCCACCAGTGATCCCCAAGCGGCCAGCGGGGAGACCCAGTACTTC. Protein sequence: CATSDPQAASGETQYF. This chain links TRBV24-1 with TRBJ2-5; a weak D match, TRBD2 (6 bases). Between the trimmed V and J ends, which lost 3 bases and 5 bases, there was a span of 18 bases. Germline CDR1 KGHDR, CDR2 SFDVKD. The CDR3 is made up of 16 amino acids.

Details on this clonotype: Since a much larger clone is just one base distant, this may be a read error. The chain combines TRBV7-9 with TRBJ1-5; 8 positions match TRBD1. Germline V CDR1 and CDR2: SEHNR, FQNEAQ (reference sequence). The CDR3 has 15 amino acids. V lost 4 bases to trimming and J lost 2 bases; unmatched junction nucleotides: 4. CDR3 DNA sequence: TGTGCCAGCAGCTCCGAGACAGGGGGCAATCAGCCCCAGCATTTT. It yields the protein CASSSETGGNQPQHF.

J is TRBJ2-5 and V is TRBV24-1; perhaps TRBD1 as D (6 bases). From germline, CDR1 is KGHDR and CDR2 SFDVKD. V was pared by 3 bases and J by 11 bases, with 12 bases between. CDR3 size: 12 residues. CDR3 loop: CATSDGLGHQYF. The CDR3 DNA reads TGTGCCACCAGTGATGGACTGGGACATCAGTACTTC.

This clonotype was counted a few times. The chain recombines TRBV7-2 with TRBJ1-3; unclear D gene. The germline gives CDR1 SGHTA, CDR2 FQGNSA. The CDR3 sequence is 15 residues long. V was cut by 1 base and J by 2 bases, with 9 bases left in between. CDR3 residues: CASSLGAFAGNTIYF. CDR3 coding DNA: TGTGCCAGCAGCTTAGGTGCTTTCGCTGGAAACACCATATATTTT.

This clonotype has only a few counts. The chain uses TRBV20-1 and TRBJ2-5; unclear D gene. CDR1 is DFQATT, CDR2 SNEGSKA, per germline (reference sequence). This CDR3 is 16 amino acids long. V lost 0 bases, J lost 5 bases, and 19 bases lay in between. CDR3 amino acids: CSARDSWTAIGETQYF. Written as DNA, the CDR3 is TGCAGTGCTAGAGATAGTTGGACGGCAATTGGCGAGACCCAGTACTTC.